This passage covers 17 T cell receptor beta chains from one sample sequenced in a study of siplizumab effects on memory and regulatory T cells. TCRdb's copy holds only in-frame clones and misses some; the assay was immunoSEQ multiplex PCR. The table shows about 85,000 clones, with approximately 95% occurring only once. Sequences were obtained from CD8+ T cells sorted from blood. The receptor source for this set is a human donor in good health.

This clone was picked up a small number of times. Here the CDR3 DNA reads TGTGCCAGCAGTACGGGGCCCACAGATACGCAGTATTTT. The encoded protein is CASSTGPTDTQYF. This chain joins TRBV6-5 and TRBJ2-3; D might be TRBD1 or TRBD2, each matching 5 bases. The CDR3 covers 13 residues. Trimming removed 5 bases from V and 2 bases from J, with 8 bases in between. Germline CDR1 MNHEY, CDR2 SVGAGI.

The gene calls are TRBV4-1 and TRBJ2-7; 7 nucleotides align to TRBD1. Germline V gene lookup returns CDR1 MGHRA and CDR2 YSYEKL. The V and J ends lost 0 bases and 3 bases, in that order; junction bases with no gene match: 5. The CDR3 has 15 amino acids. DNA for the CDR3: TGCGCCAGCAGCCAAGATGGGGACAGCAGCTACGAGCAGTACTTC. It codes for CASSQDGDSSYEQYF.

The chain joins TRBV6-4 to TRBJ2-2; D gene uncertain. Trimming shortened V by 4 bases and J by 3 bases, and 6 bases separated the two germline ends. CDR3 length equals 13 residues. CDR1 and CDR2 (germline): MRHNA, SNTAGT. The CDR3 DNA sequence: TGTGCCAGCAGTGTCGGTGACACCGGGGAGCTGTTTTTT. This sequence encodes CASSVGDTGELFF.

The chain uses TRBV6-5 and TRBJ2-3; 7 bases fit TRBD1. The germline gives CDR1 MNHEY, CDR2 SVGAGI. Trimming removed 0 bases from V and 10 bases from J; junction bases left unmatched: 13. The CDR3 has 16 amino acids. The CDR3 reads CASSYSTGDKGMAQYF. Here the CDR3 DNA reads TGTGCCAGCAGTTACTCAACAGGGGACAAGGGGATGGCGCAGTATTTT.

The chain uses TRBV5-8 and TRBJ2-1; 13 nucleotides agree with TRBD2. CDR1 is SGHTS and CDR2 is YDEGEE in the germline V gene. The J segment lost 9 bases and the V segment lost 6 bases, leaving 6 bases of the junction unmatched. The CDR3 extends over 14 amino acids. CDR3 in DNA: TGTGCCAGCACGGGACTAGCGGGGTCGGGTGAGCAGTTCTTC. As protein: CASTGLAGSGEQFF.

V gene TRBV5-1 combines with J gene TRBJ1-4; 7 nucleotides line up with TRBD1. This CDR3 comprises 16 residues. V lost 2 bases and J lost 6; bases outside the gene matches: 10. Per the germline V gene, CDR1 is SGHRS and CDR2 is YFSETQ. CDR3 nucleotide sequence: TGCGCCAGCAGCTTAGTGCCGGGACAGCGAGATGAAAAACTGTTTTTT. Protein: CASSLVPGQRDEKLFF.

Only one count was recorded for this clone. This chain joins TRBV7-9 and TRBJ2-5; 8 nucleotides agree with TRBD1. Gene TRBJ2-7 matches the end of the DNA better, so the J call may be wrong. The germline V gene has CDR1 SEHNR and CDR2 FQNEAQ (reference sequence). The CDR3 covers 14 residues. The CDR3 here is CASSPGTGSYEQYF. The CDR3 bases are TGTGCCAGCAGCCCCGGGACAGGATCCTACGAGCAGTACTTC.

This chain joins TRBV25-1 and TRBJ2-7, with D hard to call. The CDR3 has 15 amino acids. CDR1 is MGHDK, CDR2 SYGVNS, per germline. Trimming stripped 3 bases from V and 0 bases from J, with 12 bases between. The CDR3 reads CASSDDLRSSYEQYF. The CDR3 DNA follows: TGTGCCAGCAGTGATGATCTCAGGAGCTCCTACGAGCAGTACTTC.

This clone was observed once. V usage is TRBV14 and J usage is TRBJ2-7, with 11 bases lining up with TRBD2. Germline CDR1 and CDR2: SGHDN and FVKESK. CDR3 length equals 13 residues. V trimming: 11 bases; J trimming: 0 bases; junction bases outside the gene matches: 3. The DNA for the CDR3 is TGTGCCTCAACTAGCGGGAGCTCCTACGAGCAGTACTTC. Its protein product is CASTSGSSYEQYF.

The chain links TRBV19 to TRBJ2-2, with a weak D call TRBD2 (5 bases). V was clipped by 6 bases and J by 3 bases, with 20 bases between them. The length of the CDR3 is 17 residues. CDR1 is LNHDA and CDR2 is SQIVND in the germline V gene (reference sequence). The CDR3 DNA is TGTGCCAGTAGCACTAGATCCCCGGGTGAATACACCGGGGAGCTGTTTTTT. Its translation is CASSTRSPGEYTGELFF. Combining the CDR3 with reference TRBV19 and TRBJ2-2 gives the whole variable domain DGGITQSPKYLFRKEGQNVTLSCEQNLNHDAMYWYRQDPGQGLRLIYYSQIVNDFQKGDIAEGYSVSREKKESFPLTVTSAQKNPTAFYLCASSTRSPGEYTGELFFGEGSRLTVL.

The rearrangement links TRBV30 to TRBJ2-3; D might be TRBD2 (6 bases). The CDR3 sequence is 20 residues long. V was pared by 3 bases and J by 0 bases, with 28 bases between. Germline CDR1 reads GTSNPN; CDR2 reads SVGIG (reference sequence). The CDR3 sequence is CAWRVLHPYLAVDSTDTQYF. The DNA of the CDR3 is TGTGCCTGGAGGGTGCTTCATCCTTATTTAGCGGTCGATAGCACAGATACGCAGTATTTT.

The count of this clone is one. The genes are TRBV7-9 and TRBJ2-3; perhaps TRBD2 as D (6 bases). Germline V CDR1 and CDR2: SEHNR, FQNEAQ (reference sequence). The CDR3 consists of 16 residues. The ends were cut back, 3 bases at V and 2 bases at J, with 15 bases in the middle. The CDR3 region is CASSLPPGLNTDTQYF. The CDR3 DNA follows: TGTGCCAGCAGCTTGCCCCCGGGACTGAACACAGATACGCAGTATTTT.

The V call is TRBV27, the J call TRBJ2-7, with 9 bases fitting TRBD1. V dropped 5 bases and J dropped 3; count of bases not matched to a gene: 5. Germline CDR1 MNHEY, CDR2 SMNVEV (reference sequence). This CDR3 comprises 14 residues. CDR3 amino acids: CASSPTTGGYEQYF. The CDR3 DNA is TGTGCCAGCAGTCCGACGACAGGGGGCTACGAGCAGTACTTC.

V usage is TRBV25-1 and J usage is TRBJ1-1; no clear D. Looked up from germline, CDR1 is MGHDK and CDR2 is SYGVNS. The CDR3 covers 12 residues. Trimming took off 8 bases at V and 1 base at J, with 8 bases between the two ends. CDR3 DNA: TGTGCCAGCGCCTTGGAGAACACTGAAGCTTTCTTT. Encoded protein: CASALENTEAFF.

This clone showed up just once. This chain joins TRBV27 and TRBJ1-3, with 7 bases lining up with TRBD1. This CDR3 region has 17 residues. Trimming at V came to 5 bases and at J to 0 bases, leaving 10 bases not matched to a gene. Germline V gene data show CDR1 as MNHEY and CDR2 as SMNVEV (reference sequence). Written as DNA, the CDR3 is TGTGCCAGCAGTCCTCATCCCGCAGGGGGCTCTGGAAACACCATATATTTT. Protein sequence: CASSPHPAGGSGNTIYF.

This chain uses TRBV25-1 with TRBJ2-1; the D gene is possibly TRBD2 (6 bases). CDR1 is MGHDK, CDR2 SYGVNS, per germline. The length of the CDR3 is 15 residues. The V end was cut by 2 bases, the J end by 4 bases, with 12 bases between. CDR3 loop: CASSEITSRYNEQFF. The CDR3 DNA sequence: TGTGCCAGCAGTGAAATCACTAGCAGGTACAATGAGCAGTTCTTC. Together with reference TRBV25-1 and TRBJ2-1, the CDR3 gives the full variable domain: EADIYQTPRYLVIGTGKKITLECSQTMGHDKMYWYQQDPGMELHLIHYSYGVNSTEKGDLSSESTVSRIRTEHFPLTLESARPSHTSQYLCASSEITSRYNEQFFGPGTRLTVL.

This clone occurred once. This sequence joins TRBV7-9 and TRBJ2-1; D possibly uses TRBD1 or TRBD2 (7 bases each). Trimming removed 3 bases from V and 8 bases from J, with 11 bases in between. The CDR3 consists of 13 residues. In germline, CDR1 is SEHNR, CDR2 FQNEAQ (reference sequence). This CDR3 is CASSFPGGDEQFF. The CDR3 nucleotides are TGTGCCAGCAGCTTCCCAGGGGGGGATGAGCAGTTCTTC.